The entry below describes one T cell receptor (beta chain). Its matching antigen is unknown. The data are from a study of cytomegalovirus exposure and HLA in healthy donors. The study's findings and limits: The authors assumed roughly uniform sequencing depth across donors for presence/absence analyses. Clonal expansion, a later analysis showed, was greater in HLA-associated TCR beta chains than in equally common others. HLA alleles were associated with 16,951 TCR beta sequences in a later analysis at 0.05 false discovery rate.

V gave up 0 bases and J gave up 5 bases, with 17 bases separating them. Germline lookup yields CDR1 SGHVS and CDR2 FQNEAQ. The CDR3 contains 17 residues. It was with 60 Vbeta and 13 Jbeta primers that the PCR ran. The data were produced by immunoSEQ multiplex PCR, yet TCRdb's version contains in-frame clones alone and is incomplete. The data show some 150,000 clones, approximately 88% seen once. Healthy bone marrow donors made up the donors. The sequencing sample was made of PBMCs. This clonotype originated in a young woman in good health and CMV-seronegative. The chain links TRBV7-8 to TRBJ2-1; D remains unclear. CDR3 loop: CASSLARGGGKHNEQFF. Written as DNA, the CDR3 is TGTGCCAGCAGCTTAGCTCGAGGTGGCGGAAAACACAATGAGCAGTTCTTC.